This is a list of T cell receptor beta chains from one sample in a study of cytomegalovirus exposure and HLA in healthy donors. Here immunoSEQ multiplex PCR was the method, and the copy in TCRdb shows in-frame clones only, minus some. The table lists 150,000 or so clones, 65% to 90% of them singletons. Material for sequencing was PBMCs. The receptor source for this set is a man aged 50 or older in good health and CMV-seropositive. Both conserved end residues are part of each CDR3. Fields, in order: V gene, clone size, J gene, D gene, CDR3 DNA, CDR3 protein. The D gene is left open where the match is weak. Clone sizes are given selectively: once, few, many, or a class where the clone is expanded.

TRBV4-1,.,TRBJ1-4,TRBD1,TGCGCCAGCAGCCAAGATCCGGGGGACAGGGGAGATCGGGATGAAAAACTGTTTTTT,CASSQDPGDRGDRDEKLFF
TRBV28,.,TRBJ1-2,TRBD1,TGTGCCAGCAGAATGGACAGGGGGCTCCACTATGGCTACACCTTC,CASRMDRGLHYGYTF
TRBV5-4,.,TRBJ2-3,.,TGTGCCAGCAGCTTGGGTCCAGGGGAAAGCGATACGCAGTATTTT,CASSLGPGESDTQYF
TRBV5-1,.,TRBJ2-7,.,TGCGCCAGCAGCTTGGACGGGGGAGACTCCTACGAGCAGTACTTC,CASSLDGGDSYEQYF
TRBV9,.,TRBJ2-1,.,TGTGCCAGCAGCGTAGTTGAACAGTACAATGAGCAGTTCTTC,CASSVVEQYNEQFF
TRBV4-2,.,TRBJ2-1,TRBD2,TGTGCCAGCAGCCAAGAATTCCAACTAGCGGGATACAATGAGCAGTTCTTC,CASSQEFQLAGYNEQFF
TRBV28,few,TRBJ2-4,.,TGTGCCAGCAGTGTAGGTTGGAGGGCTGACATTCAGTACTTC,CASSVGWRADIQYF
TRBV14,once,TRBJ2-7,TRBD1,TGTGCCAGCAGCCGACAGGGGGCAGGACCCTACGAGCAGTACTTC,CASSRQGAGPYEQYF
TRBV5-1,.,TRBJ1-1,TRBD1,TGCGCCAGCAAAGGGAATGACAGGGGTATCACTGAAGCTTTCTTT,CASKGNDRGITEAFF
TRBV11-1,few,TRBJ1-2,.,TGTGCCAGCAGCTCAGGACTGGGCAACTATGGCTACACCTTC,CASSSGLGNYGYTF
TRBV30,.,TRBJ1-1,.,TGTGCCTGGAACCAGGCTGAAGCTTTCTTT,CAWNQAEAFF
TRBV27,.,TRBJ2-2,.,TGTGCCAGCAGTTTAATAGTTTGGCAGGGCAACACCGGGGAGCTGTTTTTT,CASSLIVWQGNTGELFF
TRBV5-4,.,TRBJ2-1,TRBD2,TGTGCCAGCAGCTTGGTGGCGGGGGGGCCTTACAATGAGCAGTTCTTC,CASSLVAGGPYNEQFF
TRBV9,.,TRBJ1-6,TRBD1,TGTGCCAGCAGCCCCCCCCTCGGACAGGCGTCCTATAATTCACCCCTCCACTTT,CASSPPLGQASYNSPLHF
TRBV7-8,.,TRBJ1-2,.,TGTGCCAGCAGCTTGCAGGGCAACTATGGCTACACCTTC,CASSLQGNYGYTF
TRBV4-1,.,TRBJ1-1,.,TGCGCCAGCAGCGGAGGGTACACTGAAGCTTTCTTT,CASSGGYTEAFF
TRBV11-3,.,TRBJ1-1,.,TGTGCCAGCAGCTTTTTGGGGCAGACGAACACTGAAGCTTTCTTT,CASSFLGQTNTEAFF
TRBV9,.,TRBJ2-7,.,TGTGCCAGCAGCGTAGGAGACGGGAACTACGAGCAGTACTTC,CASSVGDGNYEQYF
TRBV6-6,.,TRBJ1-2,.,TGTGCCAGCAGTTACGGTCAGGGGTTGGACTATGGCTACACCTTC,CASSYGQGLDYGYTF